This T cell receptor beta chain comes out of a study of CD8+ T cells in alopecia areata. About the study: Twice a day, 5 to 10 mg of oral tofacitinib was administered to treated patients. The authors scored treated patients' severity by affected scalp percentage. Study results and limitations: Tofacitinib did not eliminate many expanded lesional clones from scalp or blood.

V lost 5 bases to trimming and J lost 8 bases; unmatched junction nucleotides: 5. Germline V gene data show CDR1 as SQVTM and CDR2 as ANQGSEA. The CDR3 runs to 12 residues. Concerning this clone itself: Its antigen is undetermined.

RNA was extracted and reverse transcribed into cDNA as the sequencing template. Here immunoSEQ multiplex PCR was the method, and the copy in TCRdb shows in-frame clones only, minus some. The sample has about 190,000 clones; 64% are singletons. Treatment of the sample: oral pan-JAK inhibitor, 5-10 mg twice daily. The TCR originated in a human donor with alopecia areata. The sequenced sample was CD4+ T cells sorted from blood, obtained at week 4, from a patient treated with tofacitinib. The chain links TRBV29-1 to TRBJ2-3; 9 bases match TRBD2. The CDR3 region is CSVRLLAGTQYF. The CDR3 nucleotides read TGCAGCGTTCGGCTACTAGCGGGTACGCAGTATTTT.